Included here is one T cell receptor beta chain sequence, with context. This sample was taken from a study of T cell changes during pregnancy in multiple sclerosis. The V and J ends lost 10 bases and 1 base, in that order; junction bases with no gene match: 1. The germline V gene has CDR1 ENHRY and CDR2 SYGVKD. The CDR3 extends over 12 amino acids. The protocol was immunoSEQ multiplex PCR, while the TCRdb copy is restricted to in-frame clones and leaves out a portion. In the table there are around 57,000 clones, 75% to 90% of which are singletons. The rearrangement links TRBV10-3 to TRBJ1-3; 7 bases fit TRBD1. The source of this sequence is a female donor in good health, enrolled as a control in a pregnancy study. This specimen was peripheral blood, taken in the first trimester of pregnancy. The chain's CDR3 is CATTGSGNTIYF. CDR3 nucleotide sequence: TGTGCCACGACAGGGTCTGGAAACACCATATATTTT.